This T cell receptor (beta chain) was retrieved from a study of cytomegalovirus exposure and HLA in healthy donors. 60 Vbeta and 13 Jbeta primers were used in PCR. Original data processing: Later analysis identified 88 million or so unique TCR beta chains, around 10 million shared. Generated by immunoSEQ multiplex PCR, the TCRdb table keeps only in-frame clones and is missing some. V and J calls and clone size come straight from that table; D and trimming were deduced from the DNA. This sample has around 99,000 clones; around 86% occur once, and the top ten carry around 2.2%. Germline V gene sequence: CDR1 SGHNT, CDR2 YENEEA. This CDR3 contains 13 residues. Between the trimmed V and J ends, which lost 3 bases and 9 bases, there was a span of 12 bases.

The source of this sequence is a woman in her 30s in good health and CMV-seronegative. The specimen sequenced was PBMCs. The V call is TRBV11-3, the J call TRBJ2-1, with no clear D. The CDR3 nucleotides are TGTGCCAGCAGCTTCAACCCAAGGAGTGAGCAGTTCTTC. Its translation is CASSFNPRSEQFF. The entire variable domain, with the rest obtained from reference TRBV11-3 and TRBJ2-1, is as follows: EAGVVQSPRYKIIEKKQPVAFWCNPISGHNTLYWYLQNLGQGPELLIRYENEEAVDDSQLPKDRFSAERLKGVDSTLKIQPAELGDSAVYLCASSFNPRSEQFFGPGTRLTVL.